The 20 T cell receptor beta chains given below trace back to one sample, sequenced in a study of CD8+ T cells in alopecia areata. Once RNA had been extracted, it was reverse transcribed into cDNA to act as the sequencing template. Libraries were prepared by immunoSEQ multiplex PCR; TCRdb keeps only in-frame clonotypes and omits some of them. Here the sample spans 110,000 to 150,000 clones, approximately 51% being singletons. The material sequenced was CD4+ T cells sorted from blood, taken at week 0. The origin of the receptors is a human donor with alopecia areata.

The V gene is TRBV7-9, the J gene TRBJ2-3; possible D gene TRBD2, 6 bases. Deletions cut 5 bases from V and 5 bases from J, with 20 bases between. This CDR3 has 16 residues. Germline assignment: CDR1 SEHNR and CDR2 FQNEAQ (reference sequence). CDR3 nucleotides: TGTGCCAGCAGCGCCGGACTAATCCCAGCCGGAGATACGCAGTATTTT. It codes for CASSAGLIPAGDTQYF.

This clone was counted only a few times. CDR3: CAWGGQPYSNQPQHF. The CDR3 DNA is TGTGCCTGGGGGGGACAGCCTTATAGCAATCAGCCCCAGCATTTT. This chain joins TRBV30 and TRBJ1-5; 7 bases align to TRBD1. V gave up 5 bases and J gave up 0 bases; unmatched junction bases: 7. CDR1 is GTSNPN, CDR2 SVGIG, per germline (reference sequence). This CDR3 contains 15 residues.

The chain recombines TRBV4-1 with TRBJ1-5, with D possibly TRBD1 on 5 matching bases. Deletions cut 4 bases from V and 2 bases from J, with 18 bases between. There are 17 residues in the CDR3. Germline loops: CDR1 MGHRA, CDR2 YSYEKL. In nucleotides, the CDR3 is TGCGCCAGCAGCCCCCGGTTCAGGGAGATCGGCAATCAGCCCCAGCATTTT. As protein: CASSPRFREIGNQPQHF.

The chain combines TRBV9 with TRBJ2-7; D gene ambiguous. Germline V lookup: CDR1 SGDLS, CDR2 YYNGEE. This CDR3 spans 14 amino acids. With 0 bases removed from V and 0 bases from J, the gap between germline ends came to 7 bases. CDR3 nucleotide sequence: TGTGCCAGCAGCGTAGCCCCTAGCTCCTACGAGCAGTACTTC. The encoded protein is CASSVAPSSYEQYF.

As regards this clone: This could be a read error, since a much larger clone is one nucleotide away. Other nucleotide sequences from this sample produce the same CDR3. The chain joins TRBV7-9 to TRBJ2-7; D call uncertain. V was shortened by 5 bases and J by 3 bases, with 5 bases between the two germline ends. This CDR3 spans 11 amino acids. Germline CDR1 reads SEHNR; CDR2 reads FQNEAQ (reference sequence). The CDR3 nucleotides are TGTGCCAGCAGCCTTCACTACGAGCAGTACTTC. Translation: CASSLHYEQYF.

The chain's CDR3 is CASSVQLASYEQYF. The CDR3 region has the DNA TGTGCCAGCAGCGTCCAGCTAGCCTCCTACGAGCAGTACTTC. The chain recombines TRBV9 with TRBJ2-7, with a possible D match to TRBD2 (5 bases). Germline CDR1 and CDR2: SGDLS and YYNGEE. V lost 2 bases to trimming and J lost 0 bases, with 9 bases between them. There are 14 residues in the CDR3.

CDR3 sequence: CAWTGTSGRSDTQYF. In nucleotides, the CDR3 is TGTGCCTGGACTGGGACTAGCGGGAGATCTGATACGCAGTATTTT. The gene calls are TRBV30 and TRBJ2-3; 14 bases line up with TRBD2. Germline trimming cut 4 bases from V and 6 bases from J; bases unmatched to any gene: 6. Germline CDR1 and CDR2: GTSNPN and SVGIG (reference sequence). There are 15 residues in the CDR3.

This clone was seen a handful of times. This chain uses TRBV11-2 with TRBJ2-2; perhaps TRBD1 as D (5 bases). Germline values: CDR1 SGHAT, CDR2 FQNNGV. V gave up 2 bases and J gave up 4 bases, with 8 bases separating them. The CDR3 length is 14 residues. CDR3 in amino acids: CASSLQGVTGELFF. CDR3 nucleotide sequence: TGTGCCAGCAGCTTACAAGGGGTCACCGGGGAGCTGTTTTTT.

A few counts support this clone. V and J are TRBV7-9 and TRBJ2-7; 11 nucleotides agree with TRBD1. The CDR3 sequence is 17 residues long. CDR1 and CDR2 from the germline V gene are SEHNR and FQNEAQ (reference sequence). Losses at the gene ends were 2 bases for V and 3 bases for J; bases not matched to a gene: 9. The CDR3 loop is CASSLPSGQGARYEQYF. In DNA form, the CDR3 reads TGTGCCAGCAGCTTACCATCCGGACAGGGGGCGCGCTACGAGCAGTACTTC. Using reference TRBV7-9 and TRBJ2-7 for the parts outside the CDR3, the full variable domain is DTGVSQNPRHKITKRGQNVTFRCDPISEHNRLYWYRQTLGQGPEFLTYFQNEAQLEKSRLLSDRFSAERPKGSFSTLEIQRTEQGDSAMYLCASSLPSGQGARYEQYFGPGTRLTVT.

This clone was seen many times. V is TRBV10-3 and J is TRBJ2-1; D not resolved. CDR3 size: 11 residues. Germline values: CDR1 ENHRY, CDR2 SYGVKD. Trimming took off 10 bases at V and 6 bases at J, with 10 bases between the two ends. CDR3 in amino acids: CATETRNEQFF. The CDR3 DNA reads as TGTGCCACCGAGACCCGCAATGAGCAGTTCTTC.

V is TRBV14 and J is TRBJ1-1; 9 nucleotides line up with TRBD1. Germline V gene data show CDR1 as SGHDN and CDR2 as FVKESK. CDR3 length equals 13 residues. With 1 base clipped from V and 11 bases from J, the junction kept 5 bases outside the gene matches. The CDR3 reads CASSQVGTGRAFF. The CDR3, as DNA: TGTGCCAGCAGCCAAGTGGGGACAGGGCGGGCTTTCTTT.

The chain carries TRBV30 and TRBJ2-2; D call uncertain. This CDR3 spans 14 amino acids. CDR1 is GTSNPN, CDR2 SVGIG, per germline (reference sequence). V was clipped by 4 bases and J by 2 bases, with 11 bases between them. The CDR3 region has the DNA TGTGCCTGGACCCGGACCTCAAACACCGGGGAGCTGTTTTTT. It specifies CAWTRTSNTGELFF.

In DNA form, the CDR3 reads TGCAGCGCCGGGACAGGAGCTAACTATGGCTACACCTTC. It yields the protein CSAGTGANYGYTF. The chain is built from TRBV29-1 and TRBJ1-2; the match to TRBD1 covers 8 bases. J lost 0 bases, V lost 7 bases, and 4 bases had no gene match. CDR1 is SQVTM, CDR2 ANQGSEA, per germline. The CDR3 runs 13 residues.

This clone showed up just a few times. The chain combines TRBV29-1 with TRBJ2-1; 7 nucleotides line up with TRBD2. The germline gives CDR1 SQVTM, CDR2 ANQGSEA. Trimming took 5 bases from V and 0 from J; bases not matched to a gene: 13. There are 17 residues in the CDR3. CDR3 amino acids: CSVPRGRAGSSYNEQFF. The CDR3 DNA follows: TGCAGCGTTCCCCGGGGTCGAGCGGGAAGCTCCTACAATGAGCAGTTCTTC.

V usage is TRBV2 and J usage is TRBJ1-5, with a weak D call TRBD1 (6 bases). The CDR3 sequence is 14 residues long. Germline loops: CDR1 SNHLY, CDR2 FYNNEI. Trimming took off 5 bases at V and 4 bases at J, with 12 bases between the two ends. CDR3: CASSTLTGNQPQHF. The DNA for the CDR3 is TGTGCCAGCAGTACACTAACAGGGAATCAGCCCCAGCATTTT. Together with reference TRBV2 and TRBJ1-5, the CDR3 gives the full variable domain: EPEVTQTPSHQVTQMGQEVILRCVPISNHLYFYWYRQILGQKVEFLVSFYNNEISEKSEIFDDQFSVERPDGSNFTLKIRSTKLEDSAMYFCASSTLTGNQPQHFGDGTRLSIL.

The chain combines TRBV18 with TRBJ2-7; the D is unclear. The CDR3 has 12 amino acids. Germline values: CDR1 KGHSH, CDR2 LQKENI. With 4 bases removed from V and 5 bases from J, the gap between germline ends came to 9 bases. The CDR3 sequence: CASSLTVDEQYF. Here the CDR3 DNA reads TGTGCCAGCTCACTCACGGTTGACGAGCAGTACTTC.

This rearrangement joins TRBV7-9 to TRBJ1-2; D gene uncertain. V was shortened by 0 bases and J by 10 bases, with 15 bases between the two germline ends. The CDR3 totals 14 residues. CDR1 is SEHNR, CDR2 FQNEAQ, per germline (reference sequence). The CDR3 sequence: CASSLAFSPSHYTF. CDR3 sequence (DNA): TGTGCCAGCAGCTTAGCGTTCTCTCCGTCCCACTACACCTTC.

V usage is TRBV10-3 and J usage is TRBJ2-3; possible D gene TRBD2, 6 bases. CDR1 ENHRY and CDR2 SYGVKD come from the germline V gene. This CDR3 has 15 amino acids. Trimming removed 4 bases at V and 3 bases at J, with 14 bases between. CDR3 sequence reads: CAISGSSGRTDTQYF. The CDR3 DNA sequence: TGTGCCATCAGTGGATCTTCAGGGAGGACAGATACGCAGTATTTT.

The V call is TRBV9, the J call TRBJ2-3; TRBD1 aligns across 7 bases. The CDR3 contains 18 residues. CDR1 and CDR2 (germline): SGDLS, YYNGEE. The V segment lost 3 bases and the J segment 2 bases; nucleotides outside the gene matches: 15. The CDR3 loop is CASSADRSLGVDTDTQYF. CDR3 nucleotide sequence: TGTGCCAGCAGCGCGGACAGGTCGTTGGGGGTAGACACAGATACGCAGTATTTT.

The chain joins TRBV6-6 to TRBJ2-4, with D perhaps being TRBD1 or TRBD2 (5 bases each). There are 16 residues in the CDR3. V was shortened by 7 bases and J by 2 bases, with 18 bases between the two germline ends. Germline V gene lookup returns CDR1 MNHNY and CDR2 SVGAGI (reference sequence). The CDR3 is CASKSRARGPKNIQYF. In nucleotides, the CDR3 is TGTGCCAGCAAGAGCAGGGCCCGGGGTCCCAAAAACATTCAGTACTTC.